The 23 T cell receptor beta chains presented below share a single source sample, sequenced in a study of cytomegalovirus exposure and HLA in healthy donors. The primer mix had 60 Vbeta and 13 Jbeta primers. Clones were read by immunoSEQ multiplex PCR, and TCRdb kept only the in-frame ones, dropping some. The top ten hold approximately 2% of the sample, which has 150,000 to 200,000 clones, about four fifths seen once. Source material: PBMCs. These TCRs come from a man in his late teens or twenties in good health and CMV-seronegative.

The rearrangement joins TRBV5-1 to TRBJ1-2, with a possible D match to TRBD1 (5 bases). Germline V gene sequence: CDR1 SGHRS, CDR2 YFSETQ. The CDR3 sequence is 12 residues long. V was trimmed by 4 bases and J by 6 bases, leaving 10 bases between them. Here the CDR3 DNA reads TGCGCCAGCAGCCCCGGGGGAGATGGCTACACCTTC. It codes for CASSPGGDGYTF.

V gene TRBV7-2 combines with J gene TRBJ2-3; D is unclear. The CDR3 has 12 residues. Looked up from germline, CDR1 is SGHTA and CDR2 is FQGNSA. With 5 bases removed from V and 6 bases from J, the gap between germline ends came to 9 bases. CDR3 coding DNA: TGTGCCAGCAGCACTCAACGGGATACGCAGTATTTT. Residues: CASSTQRDTQYF. The full variable domain, its missing parts supplied by reference TRBV7-2 and TRBJ2-3, is GAGVSQSPSNKVTEKGKDVELRCDPISGHTALYWYRQSLGQGLEFLIYFQGNSAPDKSGLPSDRFSAERTGGSVSTLTIQRTQQEDSAVYLCASSTQRDTQYFGPGTRLTVL.

This chain connects TRBV9 to TRBJ1-2; 7 bases agree with TRBD1. V dropped 3 bases and J dropped 3; count of bases not matched to a gene: 17. CDR3 length: 18 residues. CDR1 is SGDLS, CDR2 YYNGEE, per germline. CDR3 DNA sequence: TGTGCCAGCAGCGCCGCCGTCGACAGGGTAATCGGCGACTATGGCTACACCTTC. Its protein is CASSAAVDRVIGDYGYTF.

The chain employs TRBV10-3 and TRBJ2-5; D remains unclear. The tail of the sequence fits TRBJ2-7 better, so the J call may be wrong. The CDR3 runs 16 residues. The germline V gene has CDR1 ENHRY and CDR2 SYGVKD. The CDR3 nucleotides read TGTGCCATCAGTGGGGTTGGGTTGGGCAGCTCCTACGAGCAGTACTTC. It specifies CAISGVGLGSSYEQYF.

The V gene is TRBV6-5, the J gene TRBJ1-2; perhaps TRBD1 as D (6 bases). Germline V gene lookup returns CDR1 MNHEY and CDR2 SVGAGI. V was clipped by 7 bases and J by 3 bases, with 18 bases between them. The CDR3 runs 15 residues. CDR3 sequence (DNA): TGTGCCAGCAACGCCGCGGGGGGCAGGGACTATGGCTACACCTTC. It is translated as CASNAAGGRDYGYTF.

This chain links TRBV10-3 with TRBJ2-7; the match to TRBD2 covers 15 bases. The junction had 1 base not matched to a gene; V was cut back by 0 bases and J by 4 bases. Per germline, CDR1 ENHRY and CDR2 SYGVKD. CDR3 length: 16 residues. The CDR3 DNA follows: TGTGCCATCAGTGAGTCGGGGACTAGCGGGAGGTACGAGCAGTACTTC. Protein: CAISESGTSGRYEQYF.

The chain is built from TRBV14 and TRBJ2-2; 7 bases agree with TRBD1. The CDR3 has 15 residues. In germline, CDR1 is SGHDN, CDR2 FVKESK. The V segment lost 4 bases and the J segment 6 bases; nucleotides outside the gene matches: 8. This chain's CDR3 is CASSRHPTGPGELFF. CDR3 DNA sequence: TGTGCCAGCAGCCGCCACCCGACAGGGCCCGGGGAGCTGTTTTTT. Looking up the rest from reference TRBV14 and TRBJ2-2 gives the full variable domain: EAGVTQFPSHSVIEKGQTVTLRCDPISGHDNLYWYRRVMGKEIKFLLHFVKESKQDESGMPNNRFLAERTGGTYSTLKVQPAELEDSGVYFCASSRHPTGPGELFFGEGSRLTVL.

The J gene is TRBJ2-4, the V gene TRBV2, with D tentatively TRBD1 (6 bases). Trimming pared 6 bases from V and 0 bases from J, leaving 12 bases between. Germline V gene sequence: CDR1 SNHLY, CDR2 FYNNEI. The CDR3 totals 15 residues. The CDR3 region has the DNA TGTGCCAGCAGCATACAGGGTCTAGCCAAAAACATTCAGTACTTC. This gives the protein CASSIQGLAKNIQYF.

The V call is TRBV2, the J call TRBJ1-2, with 8 bases aligning to TRBD1. Trimming cost V 4 bases and J 5 bases; bases outside gene matches: 9. The CDR3 loop spans 15 amino acids. The germline CDR1 and CDR2 sequences are SNHLY and FYNNEI. This chain's CDR3 is CASSVLQGADYGYTF. In DNA form, the CDR3 reads TGTGCCAGCAGTGTTTTGCAGGGGGCGGATTATGGCTACACCTTC.

The genes are TRBV18 and TRBJ1-1, with D maybe TRBD1 (5 bases). Germline-derived CDR1 and CDR2 are KGHSH and LQKENI. V lost 4 bases and J lost 4, with 16 bases in between. The CDR3 is 15 residues long. The CDR3 bases are TGTGCCAGCTCACTCCAGCTCGGGGGTGGCACTGAAGCTTTCTTT. This gives the protein CASSLQLGGGTEAFF.

J is TRBJ1-4 and V is TRBV19; TRBD1 aligns across 11 bases. This CDR3 spans 15 amino acids. Trimming cost V 7 bases and J 7 bases; bases outside gene matches: 8. Germline lookup yields CDR1 LNHDA and CDR2 SQIVND (reference sequence). The DNA of the CDR3 is TGTGCCAGTATGGATCAGGACAGGGGGCTTGAAAAACTGTTTTTT. Its protein is CASMDQDRGLEKLFF.

This clone has more than one count but fewer than ten. The CDR3: CASSFGGGTGGTGELFF. The CDR3 nucleotides are TGTGCCAGCAGCTTCGGCGGGGGGACAGGGGGAACCGGGGAGCTGTTTTTT. The chain is built from TRBV7-9 and TRBJ2-2, with 11 positions matching TRBD1. Germline assignment: CDR1 SEHNR and CDR2 FQNEAQ (reference sequence). V trimming: 3 bases; J trimming: 5 bases; junction bases outside the gene matches: 8. This CDR3 is built from 17 residues.

A word on this clone: The same CDR3 also results from other DNA sequences found in this sample. The chain employs TRBV19 and TRBJ2-1; perhaps TRBD2 as D (7 bases). Trimming shortened V by 6 bases and J by 1 base, and 10 bases separated the two germline ends. The length of the CDR3 is 14 residues. Germline V CDR1 and CDR2: LNHDA, SQIVND (reference sequence). The CDR3 sequence: CASRGGGSYNEQFF. The CDR3, as DNA: TGTGCCAGTAGGGGAGGGGGTTCCTACAATGAGCAGTTCTTC.

The sample holds a few counts of this clone. This chain uses TRBV5-1 with TRBJ1-1; TRBD1 matches at 7 bases. Germline CDR1 is SGHRS and CDR2 is YFSETQ. After removal of 5 bases from V and 1 base from J, the junction contained 5 bases not matched to a gene. The CDR3 has 14 amino acids. Here the CDR3 DNA reads TGCGCCAGCAGTTCACAGGGGTCGAACACTGAAGCTTTCTTT. It codes for CASSSQGSNTEAFF. The full variable domain, its missing parts supplied by reference TRBV5-1 and TRBJ1-1, is KAGVTQTPRYLIKTRGQQVTLSCSPISGHRSVSWYQQTPGQGLQFLFEYFSETQRNKGNFPGRFSGRQFSNSRSEMNVSTLELGDSALYLCASSSQGSNTEAFFGQGTRLTVV.

The J gene is TRBJ1-2, the V gene TRBV27, with a weak D call TRBD1 (6 bases). V was cut by 0 bases and J by 5 bases, with 13 bases left in between. Per germline, CDR1 MNHEY and CDR2 SMNVEV (reference sequence). CDR3 length equals 15 residues. CDR3 nucleotide sequence: TGTGCCAGCAGTTTATCGGGGCAGGGGTGGTATGGCTACACCTTC. It yields the protein CASSLSGQGWYGYTF.

The sample holds a few counts of this clone. The CDR3 sequence: CASSLNGGGRPEQYF. In DNA form, the CDR3 reads TGTGCCAGCAGCTTAAATGGGGGGGGACGCCCCGAGCAGTACTTC. The chain recombines TRBV7-3 with TRBJ2-7; TRBD2 matches 7 bases. Trimming removed 1 base from V and 6 bases from J; junction bases left unmatched: 9. CDR3 length equals 15 residues. CDR1 is SGHTA, CDR2 FQGTGA, per germline.

V gene TRBV18 combines with J gene TRBJ2-3, with 7 bases identical to TRBD2. V lost 4 bases, J lost 6 bases, and 10 bases stayed unmatched. The CDR3 length is 15 residues. In germline, CDR1 is KGHSH, CDR2 LQKENI. This CDR3 is CASSQETSPPDTQYF. The CDR3 DNA sequence: TGTGCCAGCTCACAGGAGACTAGCCCCCCGGATACGCAGTATTTT.

The chain joins TRBV11-1 to TRBJ1-6, with a weak D call TRBD1 (5 bases). The CDR3 contains 14 residues. Germline V CDR1 and CDR2: SGHAT, FQDESV (reference sequence). The V end lost 3 bases, the J end lost 7 bases, and 10 bases lay between the germline ends. CDR3 sequence reads: CASSLGGRNSPLHF. The CDR3 DNA is TGTGCCAGCAGCTTGGGGGGAAGGAATTCACCCCTCCACTTT.

The V and J genes are TRBV4-1 and TRBJ2-3; the D is unclear. Germline V lookup: CDR1 MGHRA, CDR2 YSYEKL. The CDR3 sequence is 13 residues long. Trimming cost V 3 bases and J 6 bases, with 10 bases left between them. The CDR3: CASSQSPWDTQYF. The CDR3 DNA sequence: TGCGCCAGCAGCCAGAGTCCCTGGGATACGCAGTATTTT.

The CDR3 reads CASSLAWGDEQFF. As DNA, the CDR3 is TGTGCCAGCAGCTTAGCGTGGGGGGATGAGCAGTTCTTC. The chain links TRBV7-6 to TRBJ2-1; the D gene is possibly TRBD2 (6 bases). This CDR3 has 13 amino acids. Germline V CDR1 and CDR2: SGHVS, FNYEAQ. Trimming cost V 0 bases and J 8 bases, with 8 bases left between them.

The chain joins TRBV7-8 to TRBJ1-5, with D perhaps matching TRBD1 (5 bases). Germline lookup yields CDR1 SGHVS and CDR2 FQNEAQ. This CDR3 is built from 14 residues. Between the trimmed V and J ends, which lost 5 bases and 5 bases, there was a span of 13 bases. Written as DNA, the CDR3 is TGTGCCAGCAGCCCGTTCCGGGGGTATCAGCCCCAGCATTTT. Residues: CASSPFRGYQPQHF.

This chain connects TRBV5-6 to TRBJ2-3; D might be TRBD1 (6 bases). Per the germline V gene, CDR1 is SGHDT and CDR2 is YYEEEE. The CDR3 loop spans 13 amino acids. V lost 0 bases, J lost 11 bases, and 13 bases lay in between. The CDR3 region has the DNA TGTGCCAGCAGCTTGGTTTCACAGGGAGTGCAGTATTTT. Translated: CASSLVSQGVQYF.

The chain couples TRBV7-6 to TRBJ2-1, with 8 nucleotides matching TRBD1. The germline V gene encodes CDR1 SGHVS and CDR2 FNYEAQ. V shed 1 base and J 8 bases; nucleotides not matched to a gene: 7. This CDR3 has 15 amino acids. The CDR3 loop is CASSLEGDRGYEQFF. In DNA, the CDR3 is TGTGCCAGCAGCTTAGAGGGAGACAGGGGCTATGAGCAGTTCTTC.